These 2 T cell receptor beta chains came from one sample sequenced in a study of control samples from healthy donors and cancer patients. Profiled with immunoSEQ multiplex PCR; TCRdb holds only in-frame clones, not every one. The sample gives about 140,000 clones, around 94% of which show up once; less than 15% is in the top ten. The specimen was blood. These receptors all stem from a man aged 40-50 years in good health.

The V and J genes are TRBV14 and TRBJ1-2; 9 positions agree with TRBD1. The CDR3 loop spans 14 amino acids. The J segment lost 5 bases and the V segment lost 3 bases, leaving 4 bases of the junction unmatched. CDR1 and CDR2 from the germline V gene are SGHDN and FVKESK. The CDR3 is CASSHRDRAYGYTF. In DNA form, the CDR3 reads TGTGCCAGCAGCCACAGGGACAGGGCGTATGGCTACACCTTC.

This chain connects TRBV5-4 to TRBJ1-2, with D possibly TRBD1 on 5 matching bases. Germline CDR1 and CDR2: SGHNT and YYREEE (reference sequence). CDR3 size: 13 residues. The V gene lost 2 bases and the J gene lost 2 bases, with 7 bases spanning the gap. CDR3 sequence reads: CASSFRGNYGYTF. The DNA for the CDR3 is TGTGCCAGCAGCTTCCGGGGGAACTATGGCTACACCTTC.